The rows below give T cell receptor beta chains drawn from one sample of a study of blood T cell repertoires in COVID-19. Generated by immunoSEQ multiplex PCR, the TCRdb table keeps only in-frame clones and is missing some. The table has about 480,000 clones, approximately 92% seen once. Sequencing was carried out using peripheral blood. The origin of the receptors is a man between 18 and 35 years old with COVID-19, enrolled during active disease. CDR3s include the opening cysteine and the closing phenylalanine or tryptophan. The order of the fields is D gene, clone size, J gene, CDR3 length, V gene, CDR3 DNA, CDR3 protein. D genes are given only for firm matches. Some rows mark clone size as missing; the rest say once, few, many or name a class of expanded clone.

. . TRBJ2-7 14 TRBV4-1 TGCGCCAGCAGCCAGAGGACAGGGAGGGACGAGCAGTACTTC CASSQRTGRDEQYF
. few TRBJ1-5 16 TRBV6-1 TGTGCCAGCAGTGATTTACCCTTCGTCGGGAATCAGCCCCAGCATTTT CASSDLPFVGNQPQHF
TRBD1 once TRBJ2-7 15 TRBV7-9 TGTGCCAGCACCCAATCAGGACAGGGGGCCCACGAGCAGTACTTC CASTQSGQGAHEQYF
. . TRBJ2-1 16 TRBV6-1 TGTGCCAGCAGTGCCTCGACCCTAGAGAACTACAATGAGCAGTTCTTC CASSASTLENYNEQFF
TRBD1 . TRBJ2-7 13 TRBV27 TGTGCCAGCAGTGAAGGACAGGGAGACGAGCAGTACTTC CASSEGQGDEQYF
TRBD2 . TRBJ2-2 23 TRBV19 TGTGCCAGTAGTACGATAGCCCCCGAAAAGGCGGGGGATAGGGACCCGAACACCGGGGAGCTGTTTTTT CASSTIAPEKAGDRDPNTGELFF
TRBD2 . TRBJ2-7 14 TRBV27 TGTGCCAGCAGTTTGGGCGGGAGCGGGTACGAGCAGTACTTC CASSLGGSGYEQYF
. . TRBJ1-3 13 TRBV30 TGTGCCTCCTCAGAGCGCGCTGGAAACACCATATATTTT CASSERAGNTIYF
. . TRBJ2-7 14 TRBV7-9 TGTGCCAGCAGCTTAGGCGACAGTACCTACGAGCAGTACTTC CASSLGDSTYEQYF
TRBD2 . TRBJ2-7 16 TRBV11-3 TGTGCCAGCAGCACTGGGACTAGCGGGGGGGTTGACGAGCAGTACTTC CASSTGTSGGVDEQYF
TRBD1 . TRBJ2-7 15 TRBV6-5 TGTGCCAGCAGTCCCCAGGGGGTGGTCTCCTACGAGCAGTACTTC CASSPQGVVSYEQYF
TRBD1 few TRBJ1-5 15 TRBV6-2/TRBV6-3 TGTGCCAGCAGCTTACGGGACAGCTTTAGGCAGCCCCAGCATTTT CASSLRDSFRQPQHF
. . TRBJ2-7 15 TRBV3-1/TRBV3-2 TGTGCCAGCAGCCCCCATCCTACAGGGTTCAACGAGCAGTACTTC CASSPHPTGFNEQYF
TRBD1 . TRBJ2-7 16 TRBV11-3 TGTGCCAGCAGCAAACCGGGACAGCCCTTTAGATACGAGCAGTACTTC CASSKPGQPFRYEQYF
. . TRBJ1-2 13 TRBV6-5 TGTGCCAGCAGTTACTCCCCAGCGGATGGCTACACCTTC CASSYSPADGYTF
. . TRBJ1-5 16 TRBV7-9 TGTGCCAGCAGCTCCGACCAGGGATATAGCAATCAGCCCCAGCATTTT CASSSDQGYSNQPQHF
. . TRBJ2-7 15 TRBV6-1 TGTGCCAGCAGTGAACTAGTAGGGGTGGGGTACGAGCAGTACTTC CASSELVGVGYEQYF
. few TRBJ2-1 10 TRBV21-1 TGTGCCAGCAGGGGAGATGAGCAGTTCTTC CASRGDEQFF
TRBD2 . TRBJ2-1 15 TRBV7-2 TGTGCCAGCAGCTTCCTGGGACTAGACTACAATGAGCAGTTCTTC CASSFLGLDYNEQFF
. . TRBJ1-2 15 TRBV7-9 TGTGCCCTAGCCGCTGACCGGGACACTTTCTATGGCTACACCTTC CALAADRDTFYGYTF
TRBD1 . TRBJ2-5 14 TRBV5-4 TGTGCCAGCAGTTCCGGGACAGGCCAAGAGACCCAGTACTTC CASSSGTGQETQYF
TRBD2 . TRBJ2-1 15 TRBV18 TGTGCCAGCTCACCAGGGACGGTGGGGGGGAATGAGCAGTTCTTC CASSPGTVGGNEQFF
TRBD1 few TRBJ1-1 13 TRBV19 TGTGCCAGTAGCATGACAGGGGACACTGAAGCTTTCTTT CASSMTGDTEAFF
. . TRBJ2-7 13 TRBV13 TGTGCCAGCAGCTTAGCTAAAGGGAGCGAGCAGTACTTC CASSLAKGSEQYF
. . TRBJ2-7 11 TRBV25-1 TGTGCCAGCAGTACATACTACGAGCAGTACTTC CASSTYYEQYF
. . TRBJ1-5 15 TRBV2 TGTGCCAGCAGGTACCGGGCCCGGGGTAATCAGCCCCAGCATTTT CASRYRARGNQPQHF
TRBD1 few TRBJ2-7 14 TRBV4-1 TGCGCCAGCAGCCAAGAAAGGGGGCCCTACGAGCAGTACTTC CASSQERGPYEQYF
. . TRBJ1-6 14 TRBV6-5 TGTGCCAGCAGCCGGGGGACGGGCAATTCACCCCTCCACTTT CASSRGTGNSPLHF
. . TRBJ1-1 11 TRBV29-1 TGCAGCGTTACGGGGTGGACTGAAGCTTTCTTT CSVTGWTEAFF
. few TRBJ1-1 18 TRBV7-9 TGTGCCAGCAGCACAAGAACAGTTATTCAGGGGAGTCGGACTGAAGCTTTCTTT CASSTRTVIQGSRTEAFF
. . TRBJ2-3 15 TRBV5-4 TGTGCCAGCAGCTTGGTTGGGGGGAGCACAGATACGCAGTATTTT CASSLVGGSTDTQYF
TRBD1 . TRBJ1-5 13 TRBV6-5 TGTGCCAGTGGACAGGGGGCCCGGCAGCCCCAGCATTTT CASGQGARQPQHF